A selection of T cell receptor beta chains follows, all from one sample in a study of blood T cells in healthy people across ages. TCRdb independently ran MiXCR on the 5' RACE reads; one entry per CDR3 protein. This sample yields hundreds of thousands of distinct CDR3 sequences, of which less than 35% are seen a single time; roughly 14% belongs to the top ten. Sequencing input: blood. The receptor set was obtained from an elderly woman in good health. Both conserved end residues are part of each CDR3. A D gene is named only where the DNA matches it firmly. Size tells how often a clone was seen (once, few, many) or the class of an expanded clone, and some rows leave it out.

j_call: TRBJ2-3
d_call: .
clone_size: many
v_call: TRBV5-1
cdr3_length: 15
cdr3_nt: TGCGCCAGCAGCTTGAATATCCGGGGTACAGATACGCAGTATTTT
cdr3_aa: CASSLNIRGTDTQYF

j_call: TRBJ2-1
d_call: TRBD1
clone_size: many
v_call: TRBV24-1
cdr3_length: 15
cdr3_nt: TGTGCCACCAGTGTCGAGGACAGGTCTTACAATGAGCAGTTCTTC
cdr3_aa: CATSVEDRSYNEQFF

j_call: TRBJ1-6
d_call: .
clone_size: many
v_call: TRBV20-1
cdr3_length: 14
cdr3_nt: TGCAGTGCCTGGCTCGGGACGGATAATTCACCCCTCCACTTT
cdr3_aa: CSAWLGTDNSPLHF

j_call: TRBJ1-5
d_call: TRBD1
clone_size: few
v_call: TRBV2
cdr3_length: 15
cdr3_nt: TGTGCCAGCAGTGCTCCGGGACAGGGGACTCAGCCCCAGCATTTT
cdr3_aa: CASSAPGQGTQPQHF

j_call: TRBJ2-5
d_call: .
clone_size: many
v_call: TRBV7-2
cdr3_length: 12
cdr3_nt: TGTGCCAGCAGCTTTCTGAAGGAGACCCAGTACTTC
cdr3_aa: CASSFLKETQYF

j_call: TRBJ1-2
d_call: TRBD1
clone_size: many
v_call: TRBV6-1
cdr3_length: 16
cdr3_nt: TGTGCCAGCTCAACGACGGAGACAGGGGCTGGGAGTGGCTACACCTTC
cdr3_aa: CASSTTETGAGSGYTF

j_call: TRBJ2-6
d_call: TRBD2
clone_size: many
v_call: TRBV12-3/TRBV12-4
cdr3_length: 15
cdr3_nt: TGTGCCAGCTCTTCGGGGGGGACCGGGGCCAACGTCCTGACTTTC
cdr3_aa: CASSSGGTGANVLTF

j_call: TRBJ1-6
d_call: TRBD1
clone_size: few
v_call: TRBV3-1
cdr3_length: 15
cdr3_nt: TGTGCCAGCAGCTACCGGGACAGGGGTGATTCACCCCTCCACTTT
cdr3_aa: CASSYRDRGDSPLHF

j_call: TRBJ2-3
d_call: TRBD2
clone_size: many
v_call: TRBV9
cdr3_length: 15
cdr3_nt: TGTGCCAGCAGCTTTGCGGGGGGCACCACAGATACGCAGTATTTT
cdr3_aa: CASSFAGGTTDTQYF

j_call: TRBJ2-2
d_call: .
clone_size: few
v_call: TRBV20-1
cdr3_length: 14
cdr3_nt: TGCAGTGCTAGCGCAGACAGGAACACCGGGGAGCTGTTTTTT
cdr3_aa: CSASADRNTGELFF

j_call: TRBJ1-1
d_call: .
clone_size: .
v_call: TRBV3-1
cdr3_length: 14
cdr3_nt: TGTGCCAGCAGCCAAGACAGACCGAACACTGAAGCTTTCTTT
cdr3_aa: CASSQDRPNTEAFF

j_call: TRBJ2-3
d_call: TRBD2
clone_size: many
v_call: TRBV10-3
cdr3_length: 17
cdr3_nt: TGTGCCATCAGTGATCCCAGCGGGGGGGCCACCACAGATACGCAGTATTTT
cdr3_aa: CAISDPSGGATTDTQYF

j_call: TRBJ2-2
d_call: .
clone_size: few
v_call: TRBV5-6
cdr3_length: 16
cdr3_nt: TGTGCCAGCAGCTTGGGCGGACAACCGAACACCGGGGAGCTGTTTTTT
cdr3_aa: CASSLGGQPNTGELFF

j_call: TRBJ2-4
d_call: .
clone_size: few
v_call: TRBV2
cdr3_length: 17
cdr3_nt: TGTGCCGAGCAGGGGAGACAGGACCCGTTAGCCAAAAACATTCAGTACTTC
cdr3_aa: CAEQGRQDPLAKNIQYF

j_call: TRBJ1-1
d_call: TRBD1
clone_size: .
v_call: TRBV14
cdr3_length: 19
cdr3_nt: TGTGCCCTAGCCATACACCCGGGACAGGGGGATCCTATGAACACTGAAGCTTTCTTT
cdr3_aa: CALAIHPGQGDPMNTEAFF

j_call: TRBJ2-3
d_call: TRBD1
clone_size: .
v_call: TRBV20-1
cdr3_length: 14
cdr3_nt: TGCAGTGCTGGAGCAGGGGGCGGCACAGATACGCAGTATTTT
cdr3_aa: CSAGAGGGTDTQYF

j_call: TRBJ1-4
d_call: .
clone_size: .
v_call: TRBV20-1
cdr3_length: 17
cdr3_nt: TGCAGTGCTAAATCCCACGGGAAGGGGTTCTATAATGAAAAACTGTTTTTT
cdr3_aa: CSAKSHGKGFYNEKLFF

j_call: TRBJ1-2
d_call: .
clone_size: many
v_call: TRBV7-9
cdr3_length: 14
cdr3_nt: TGTGCTACCCCGCTCCCCCCCGGTTTTGCCGGCTACACCTTC
cdr3_aa: CATPLPPGFAGYTF

j_call: TRBJ1-2
d_call: TRBD1
clone_size: many
v_call: TRBV29-1
cdr3_length: 13
cdr3_nt: TGCAGCGTACTGGACGCAGGGGGATCTGGCTACACCTTC
cdr3_aa: CSVLDAGGSGYTF

j_call: TRBJ1-2
d_call: .
clone_size: .
v_call: TRBV24-1
cdr3_length: 14
cdr3_nt: TGTGCCAGCAGTTCTCCAGGCAGGGAGGAAGGCTACACCTTC
cdr3_aa: CASSSPGREEGYTF

j_call: TRBJ2-5
d_call: .
clone_size: many
v_call: TRBV4-2
cdr3_length: 17
cdr3_nt: TGTGCCAGCAGCCAAGGTCCGGCAGGGGGAGGTCAAGAGACCCAGTACTTC
cdr3_aa: CASSQGPAGGGQETQYF

j_call: TRBJ1-5
d_call: .
clone_size: few
v_call: TRBV15
cdr3_length: 15
cdr3_nt: TGTGCCACCAGCAGAGATCGTGCGGCTGGGGGGCCCCAGCATTTT
cdr3_aa: CATSRDRAAGGPQHF

j_call: TRBJ2-1
d_call: .
clone_size: .
v_call: TRBV9
cdr3_length: 13
cdr3_nt: TGTGCCAGCAGCACAGGGAACCAAGAGACCCAGTTCTTC
cdr3_aa: CASSTGNQETQFF

j_call: TRBJ1-1
d_call: .
clone_size: .
v_call: TRBV7-2
cdr3_length: 15
cdr3_nt: TGTGCCAGCAGCTCCCTCCCCCAGGCGAACACTGAAGCTTTCTTT
cdr3_aa: CASSSLPQANTEAFF

j_call: TRBJ2-6
d_call: TRBD2
clone_size: .
v_call: TRBV20-1
cdr3_length: 20
cdr3_nt: TGCAGTGCTAGACCCCAATCACCCGGACTAGCGGCCTCTGGGGCCAACGTCCTGACTTTC
cdr3_aa: CSARPQSPGLAASGANVLTF

j_call: TRBJ2-1
d_call: .
clone_size: .
v_call: TRBV7-2
cdr3_length: 16
cdr3_nt: TGTGCCAGCAGCTTACAAACTGCGGCCATATACAATGAGCAGTTCTTC
cdr3_aa: CASSLQTAAIYNEQFF

j_call: TRBJ2-5
d_call: TRBD1
clone_size: .
v_call: TRBV28
cdr3_length: 14
cdr3_nt: TGTGCCAGCAGTTGGGCCAGGGGGCAAGAGACCCAGTACTTC
cdr3_aa: CASSWARGQETQYF

j_call: TRBJ2-5
d_call: TRBD1
clone_size: many
v_call: TRBV20-1
cdr3_length: 13
cdr3_nt: TGCAGTGCGGACAGGGGATTGCGAGAGACCCAGTACTTC
cdr3_aa: CSADRGLRETQYF

j_call: TRBJ2-3
d_call: TRBD2
clone_size: many
v_call: TRBV7-2
cdr3_length: 16
cdr3_nt: TGTGCCAGCAGCGCCGGGGCCGCGGGGGGGCAGTCCCCGCAGTATTTT
cdr3_aa: CASSAGAAGGQSPQYF

j_call: TRBJ2-1
d_call: .
clone_size: .
v_call: TRBV7-2
cdr3_length: 18
cdr3_nt: TGTGCCAGCAGCCGGAACAGTGGGCGGGGAGCCCGTTTGGGTGAGCAGTTCTTC
cdr3_aa: CASSRNSGRGARLGEQFF

j_call: TRBJ2-7
d_call: .
clone_size: .
v_call: TRBV7-6
cdr3_length: 16
cdr3_nt: TGTGCCAGCAGCTTAACCGGGGCAGGGCCTACTCTCGAGCAGTACTTC
cdr3_aa: CASSLTGAGPTLEQYF

j_call: TRBJ2-7
d_call: TRBD1
clone_size: few
v_call: TRBV30
cdr3_length: 15
cdr3_nt: TGTGCCTGGAGTCCCGGGACAGGGGGCGCATACGAGCAGTACTTC
cdr3_aa: CAWSPGTGGAYEQYF

j_call: TRBJ2-5
d_call: TRBD2
clone_size: many
v_call: TRBV5-1
cdr3_length: 14
cdr3_nt: TGCGCCAGCAGCCCGGGGGGGCCTGGGGAGACCCAGTACTTC
cdr3_aa: CASSPGGPGETQYF

j_call: TRBJ2-4
d_call: TRBD2
clone_size: .
v_call: TRBV6-1
cdr3_length: 19
cdr3_nt: TGTGCCAGCAGTCAGGGACTAGCAGAGACCCTGCTAGCCAAAAACATTCAGTACTTC
cdr3_aa: CASSQGLAETLLAKNIQYF

j_call: TRBJ1-2
d_call: TRBD1
clone_size: .
v_call: TRBV25-1
cdr3_length: 16
cdr3_nt: TGTGCCAGCAGTGAATATCGGACAGGGGGCGCCTATGGCTACACCTTC
cdr3_aa: CASSEYRTGGAYGYTF

j_call: TRBJ1-1
d_call: .
clone_size: .
v_call: TRBV29-1
cdr3_length: 13
cdr3_nt: TGCAGCGCCAATCAGGTCATGTACACTGAAGCTTTCTTT
cdr3_aa: CSANQVMYTEAFF

j_call: TRBJ2-1
d_call: .
clone_size: few
v_call: TRBV27
cdr3_length: 19
cdr3_nt: TGTGCCAGCAGTTTATTCATACCCAGCAATGGGGCAGACTACAATGAGCAGTTCTTC
cdr3_aa: CASSLFIPSNGADYNEQFF

j_call: TRBJ2-7
d_call: .
clone_size: many
v_call: TRBV7-2
cdr3_length: 15
cdr3_nt: TGTGCCAGCAGCTACAGGGCATCCGGCGCTGATGAGCAGTACTTC
cdr3_aa: CASSYRASGADEQYF

j_call: TRBJ2-1
d_call: .
clone_size: many
v_call: TRBV6-1
cdr3_length: 14
cdr3_nt: TGTGCCAGCAGTGGGACAGATGCCTACAATGAGCAGTTCTTC
cdr3_aa: CASSGTDAYNEQFF

j_call: TRBJ2-3
d_call: TRBD1
clone_size: .
v_call: TRBV2
cdr3_length: 16
cdr3_nt: TGTGCCAGCAACGGACAGGGGCGTTCTAGCACAGATACGCAGTATTTT
cdr3_aa: CASNGQGRSSTDTQYF

j_call: TRBJ2-4
d_call: .
clone_size: many
v_call: TRBV11-1
cdr3_length: 21
cdr3_nt: TGTGCCAGCAGCTTTAATCCTCGGGGCAGGATGGGTCTTCTAGCCAAAAACATTCAGTACTTC
cdr3_aa: CASSFNPRGRMGLLAKNIQYF

j_call: TRBJ1-2
d_call: .
clone_size: .
v_call: TRBV11-2
cdr3_length: 14
cdr3_nt: TGTGCCAGCAGCCCACTGGGACCAGGGTATGGCTACACCTTC
cdr3_aa: CASSPLGPGYGYTF

j_call: TRBJ2-7
d_call: TRBD2
clone_size: .
v_call: TRBV9
cdr3_length: 14
cdr3_nt: TGTGCCAGCAGCGCCCGGACTAGCTCACACGAGCAGTACTTC
cdr3_aa: CASSARTSSHEQYF

j_call: TRBJ2-1
d_call: .
clone_size: many
v_call: TRBV2
cdr3_length: 17
cdr3_nt: TGTGCCAGCAGTGAAGCGCTTCTACGGATGGGGGACAATGAGCAGTTCTTC
cdr3_aa: CASSEALLRMGDNEQFF

j_call: TRBJ1-5
d_call: TRBD1
clone_size: many
v_call: TRBV20-1
cdr3_length: 14
cdr3_nt: TGCAGTGCTAGGAGACAGGGGGGGAATCAGCCCCAGCATTTT
cdr3_aa: CSARRQGGNQPQHF

j_call: TRBJ2-3
d_call: .
clone_size: .
v_call: TRBV6-5
cdr3_length: 15
cdr3_nt: TGTGCCAGCATCCGTACGGCGCGCCAGACAGATACGCAGTATTTT
cdr3_aa: CASIRTARQTDTQYF

j_call: TRBJ1-1
d_call: .
clone_size: .
v_call: TRBV4-1
cdr3_length: 15
cdr3_nt: TGCGCCAGCAGCCACCTATCTAAGGGGGGGGCTGAAGCTTTCTTT
cdr3_aa: CASSHLSKGGAEAFF

j_call: TRBJ1-1
d_call: .
clone_size: .
v_call: TRBV2
cdr3_length: 13
cdr3_nt: TGTGCCAGCAGGTGGGGCGGCCCCACTGAAGCTTTCTTT
cdr3_aa: CASRWGGPTEAFF